This T cell receptor beta chain was captured in a study of blood T cell repertoires in COVID-19. Looking at the study overall: The United States, Italy and Spain supplied acute and convalescent COVID-19 samples. From T cells, B-cell-depleted T cells, or PBMCs came the material, which was cDNA or gDNA.

Authors' analysis steps: How many nucleated cells were present was estimated from reference gene primer amplification. Some clones are missing from TCRdb's copy, which holds only in-frame ones; the method was immunoSEQ multiplex PCR. Clone size and V and J calls were adopted from that table, with D and trimming inferred from the DNA. The sample contains 120,000 to 150,000 clones, around three quarters of which appear only once. The sequence derives from a man aged 55 to 70 with acute or convalescent COVID-19. The sequencing input was peripheral blood.

CDR3 loop: CASSPRASGVADTQYF. The CDR3 DNA follows: TGCGCCAGCAGCCCCCGGGCTAGCGGGGTAGCAGATACGCAGTATTTT. The chain recombines TRBV5-1 with TRBJ2-3; 9 bases match TRBD2. The CDR3 extends over 16 amino acids. From germline, CDR1 is SGHRS and CDR2 YFSETQ. Trimming at V came to 4 bases and at J to 4 bases, leaving 10 bases not matched to a gene.